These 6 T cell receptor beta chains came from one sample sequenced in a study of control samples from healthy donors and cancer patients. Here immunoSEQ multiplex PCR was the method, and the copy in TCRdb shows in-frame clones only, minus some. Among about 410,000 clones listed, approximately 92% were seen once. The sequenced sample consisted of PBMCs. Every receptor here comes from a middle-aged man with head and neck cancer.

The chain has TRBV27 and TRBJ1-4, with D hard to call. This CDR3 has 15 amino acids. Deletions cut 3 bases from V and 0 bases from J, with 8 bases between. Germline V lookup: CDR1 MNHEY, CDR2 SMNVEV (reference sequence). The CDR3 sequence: CASSFSLATNEKLFF. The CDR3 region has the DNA TGTGCCAGCAGTTTCAGTCTTGCAACTAATGAAAAACTGTTTTTT.

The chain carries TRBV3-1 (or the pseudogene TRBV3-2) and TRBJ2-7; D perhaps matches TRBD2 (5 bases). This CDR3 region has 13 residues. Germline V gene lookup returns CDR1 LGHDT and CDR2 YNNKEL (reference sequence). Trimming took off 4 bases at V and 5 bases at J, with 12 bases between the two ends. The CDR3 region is CASSLRLFHEQYF. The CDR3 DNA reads TGTGCCAGCAGCCTCAGACTATTCCACGAGCAGTACTTC.

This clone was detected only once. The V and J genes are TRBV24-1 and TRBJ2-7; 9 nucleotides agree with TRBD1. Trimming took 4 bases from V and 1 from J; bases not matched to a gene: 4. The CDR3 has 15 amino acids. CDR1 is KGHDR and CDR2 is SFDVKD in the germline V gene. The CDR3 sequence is CATSEGGTGSYEQYF. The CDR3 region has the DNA TGTGCCACCAGTGAGGGTGGGACAGGGTCCTACGAGCAGTACTTC.

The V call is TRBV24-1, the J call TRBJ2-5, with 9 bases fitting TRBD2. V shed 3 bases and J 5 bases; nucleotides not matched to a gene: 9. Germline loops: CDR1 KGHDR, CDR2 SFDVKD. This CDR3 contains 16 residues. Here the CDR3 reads CATSDRVAGGHETQYF. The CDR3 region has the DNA TGTGCCACCAGTGATCGTGTGGCGGGGGGGCACGAGACCCAGTACTTC.

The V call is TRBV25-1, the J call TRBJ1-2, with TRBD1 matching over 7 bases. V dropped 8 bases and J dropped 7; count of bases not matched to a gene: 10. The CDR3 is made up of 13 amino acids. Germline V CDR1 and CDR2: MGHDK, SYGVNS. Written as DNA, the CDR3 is TGTGCCAGCGGCCCCTCGACAGGGTTTGGCTACACCTTC. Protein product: CASGPSTGFGYTF.

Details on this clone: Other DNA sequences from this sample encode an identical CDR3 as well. Written as DNA, the CDR3 is TGCGCCAGCAGCTTGGAGAATTCACCCCTCCACTTT. Translating gives CASSLENSPLHF. The rearrangement uses TRBV5-1 and TRBJ1-6; D is ambiguous. The CDR3 runs to 12 residues. Looked up from germline, CDR1 is SGHRS and CDR2 is YFSETQ. V lost 0 bases and J lost 7, with 2 bases in between. Looking up the rest from reference TRBV5-1 and TRBJ1-6 gives the full variable domain: KAGVTQTPRYLIKTRGQQVTLSCSPISGHRSVSWYQQTPGQGLQFLFEYFSETQRNKGNFPGRFSGRQFSNSRSEMNVSTLELGDSALYLCASSLENSPLHFGNGTRLTVT.